These 23 T cell receptor beta chains were sequenced from one sample in a study of T cell repertoires in cytomegalovirus infection. TCRdb processed the reads anew with MiXCR; each CDR3 protein has one entry. The top ten clones hold approximately 4.3% of a sample with approximately 76,000 distinct CDR3 sequences, roughly 3.6% of them seen once. The specimen was PBMCs. Receptors were obtained from a human donor in good health (CMV status not recorded). Some clones in this sample may be carry-over from other donors' samples.

This clonotype showed up many times. The chain is built from TRBV6-6 and TRBJ1-2; unclear D gene. The CDR3 length is 14 residues. Germline V CDR1 and CDR2: MNHNY, SVGAGI (reference sequence). Between the trimmed V and J ends, which lost 1 base and 5 bases, there was a span of 11 bases. Here the CDR3 reads CASSYLGPPYGYTF. The CDR3 DNA reads TGTGCCAGCAGTTACTTGGGCCCTCCATATGGCTACACCTTC.

In its sample, this clonotype was seen many times. The gene calls are TRBV27 and TRBJ2-5; a possible D gene is TRBD1 (6 bases). CDR3 length: 14 amino acids. Trimming cost V 3 bases and J 0 bases, with 8 bases left between them. Germline V gene sequence: CDR1 MNHEY, CDR2 SMNVEV (reference sequence). CDR3 sequence reads: CASSFRDNQETQYF. The CDR3 nucleotides read TGTGCCAGCAGTTTTAGGGACAACCAAGAGACCCAGTACTTC.

This clonotype has ten or more counts. The chain employs TRBV6-1 and TRBJ1-1, with a possible D match to TRBD1 (6 bases). This CDR3 has 12 amino acids. V lost 7 bases, J lost 8 bases, and 14 bases lay in between. The V gene's germline CDR1 is MNHNS and CDR2 SASEGT. DNA for the CDR3: TGTGCCAGCAAACTGAGGGGGGCCGAAGCTTTCTTT. Protein product: CASKLRGAEAFF.

This clonotype was counted ten times or more. The chain links TRBV19 to TRBJ2-6; 7 nucleotides agree with TRBD1. Trimming at V came to 0 bases and at J to 0 bases, leaving 11 bases not matched to a gene. The CDR3 extends over 20 amino acids. Germline V gene lookup returns CDR1 LNHDA and CDR2 SQIVND (reference sequence). CDR3 DNA sequence: TGTGCCAGTAGTATAGACAGAACGGGGACAGCTGGCTCTGGGGCCAACGTCCTGACTTTC. This encodes CASSIDRTGTAGSGANVLTF.

This clonotype was observed at least ten times. V is TRBV4-1 and J is TRBJ1-4; D call uncertain. V gave up 2 bases and J gave up 0 bases, with 7 bases separating them. The CDR3 consists of 15 residues. The germline V gene encodes CDR1 MGHRA and CDR2 YSYEKL. Written as DNA, the CDR3 is TGCGCCAGCAGCCAAAACAGCGCAACTAATGAAAAACTGTTTTTT. It specifies CASSQNSATNEKLFF.

This clonotype was observed at least ten times. The chain carries TRBV6-5 and TRBJ2-7; TRBD1 matches at 7 bases. The CDR3 has 15 amino acids. Trimming removed 0 bases from V and 0 bases from J; junction bases left unmatched: 2. Per germline, CDR1 MNHEY and CDR2 SVGAGI. For the CDR3, the DNA is TGTGCCAGCAGTTACTCGACAGGGTACTCCTACGAGCAGTACTTC. Translation gives CASSYSTGYSYEQYF.

This clonotype appeared many times. The V gene is TRBV19, the J gene TRBJ1-6, with no clear D. The CDR3 totals 14 residues. Between the trimmed V and J ends, which lost 7 bases and 7 bases, there was a span of 14 bases. Germline lookup yields CDR1 LNHDA and CDR2 SQIVND (reference sequence). In DNA form, the CDR3 reads TGTGCCAGTAAAGACCGAGTATCCAATTCACCCCTCCACTTT. It encodes CASKDRVSNSPLHF.

This clonotype has at least ten counts. The chain employs TRBV7-2 and TRBJ2-7, with D perhaps being TRBD1 or TRBD2 (5 bases each). The ends were cut back, 4 bases at V and 7 bases at J, with 17 bases in the middle. Germline V gives CDR1 SGHTA, CDR2 FQGNSA. CDR3 size: 14 residues. The CDR3 DNA reads as TGTGCCAGCAGCTCGGGGACGGTCCCCTGGGAGCAGTACTTC. This sequence encodes CASSSGTVPWEQYF.

This clonotype was recorded many times. The chain carries TRBV7-9 and TRBJ1-5; D uncertain. Germline CDR1 and CDR2: SEHNR and FQNEAQ (reference sequence). This CDR3 comprises 15 residues. The V and J ends lost 4 bases and 4 bases respectively, with 14 bases between them. CDR3 coding DNA: TGTGCCAGCAGCTACCCAGAAGAAATAAATCAGCCCCAGCATTTT. Translated: CASSYPEEINQPQHF.

This clonotype was counted many times. The genes are TRBV28 and TRBJ2-7; D not certain. This CDR3 has 14 amino acids. CDR1 is MDHEN and CDR2 is SYDVKM in the germline V gene. V was trimmed by 3 bases and J by 2 bases, leaving 11 bases between them. The CDR3, as DNA: TGTGCCAGCAGTTTTCCTAACAAAGCCTACGAGCAGTACTTC. Its translation: CASSFPNKAYEQYF.

There are many counts of this clonotype. V and J are TRBV7-2 and TRBJ2-7, with D uncertain. This CDR3 has 12 residues. Germline V gives CDR1 SGHTA, CDR2 FQGNSA. With 1 base removed from V and 6 bases from J, the gap between germline ends came to 7 bases. In DNA, the CDR3 is TGTGCCAGCAGCTTAGGCATCACCGAGCAGTACTTC. Translation: CASSLGITEQYF.

This clonotype was counted ten times or more. V is TRBV7-2 and J is TRBJ1-4, with 9 positions matching TRBD1. The CDR3 extends over 16 amino acids. In germline, CDR1 is SGHTA, CDR2 FQGNSA. V was pared by 0 bases and J by 8 bases, with 7 bases of the junction left unmatched. The CDR3 DNA sequence: TGTGCCAGCAGCTTAGCGATTACAGGGGGCTCGGAAAAACTGTTTTTT. It codes for CASSLAITGGSEKLFF.

This clonotype was recorded many times. The V and J genes are TRBV5-1 and TRBJ2-7; D may match TRBD1 or TRBD2 (5 bases each). The CDR3 contains 17 residues. The V and J ends lost 7 bases and 0 bases respectively, with 23 bases between them. The germline gives CDR1 SGHRS, CDR2 YFSETQ. CDR3 residues: CASHGTGRERSSYEQYF. The CDR3 nucleotides are TGCGCCAGCCACGGGACGGGAAGGGAGCGAAGCTCCTACGAGCAGTACTTC.

This clonotype was seen at least ten times. V and J are TRBV7-2 and TRBJ2-5; D is undetermined. The germline V gene encodes CDR1 SGHTA and CDR2 FQGNSA. This CDR3 spans 12 amino acids. Trimming left V 1 base short and J 5 bases short, with 5 bases between. This chain's CDR3 is CASSLVSETQYF. Written as DNA, the CDR3 is TGTGCCAGCAGCTTAGTGTCCGAGACCCAGTACTTC.

This clonotype has at least ten counts. The chain recombines TRBV6-2 or TRBV6-3 with TRBJ2-7; no clear D gene. V shed 4 bases and J shed 0 bases, with 13 bases lying between them. The CDR3 extends over 15 amino acids. Germline V gene data show CDR1 as MNHEY and CDR2 as SVGEGT. The CDR3 loop is CASSSRVVISYEQYF. The CDR3 nucleotides read TGTGCCAGCAGTTCCCGAGTCGTTATCTCCTACGAGCAGTACTTC.

This clonotype has at least ten counts. The chain is built from TRBV6-5 and TRBJ2-7; 9 bases agree with TRBD1. The CDR3 totals 14 residues. Germline CDR1 is MNHEY and CDR2 is SVGAGI. V dropped 8 bases and J dropped 5; count of bases not matched to a gene: 10. Here the CDR3 reads CASAKQGAANEQYF. The CDR3 DNA reads TGTGCCAGCGCCAAACAGGGGGCCGCCAACGAGCAGTACTTC.

Concerning this clonotype: Possible read error: a much larger clone is one base away. The chain carries TRBV4-3 and TRBJ1-1, with 7 bases that match TRBD1. The CDR3 extends over 14 amino acids. CDR1 LGHNA and CDR2 YSLEER come from the germline V gene. CDR3 sequence: CAGSQGGVGAEAFF. The CDR3 region has the DNA TGCGCCGGCAGCCAAGGGGGCGTGGGCGCTGAAGCTTTCTTT.

This clonotype was seen at least ten times. V usage is TRBV3-1 and J usage is TRBJ1-2; unclear D gene. This CDR3 region has 14 residues. The V end was cut by 4 bases, the J end by 5 bases, with 14 bases between. In germline, CDR1 is LGHDT, CDR2 YNNKEL (reference sequence). The CDR3 region has the DNA TGTGCCAGCAGCCCCTTAGGTGATACATATGGCTACACCTTC. Translated, it gives CASSPLGDTYGYTF.

This clonotype was picked up many times. The CDR3 DNA is TGCAGTGCTAGGCGCAGACAGGGGTTGACAGGCTCCTATAATTCACCCCTCCACTTT. Translating gives CSARRRQGLTGSYNSPLHF. J is TRBJ1-6 and V is TRBV20-1, with 8 bases aligning to TRBD1. CDR3 length: 19 amino acids. V lost 3 bases to trimming and J lost 0 bases; unmatched junction nucleotides: 13. Germline assignment: CDR1 DFQATT and CDR2 SNEGSKA (reference sequence).

This clonotype has ten or more counts. The chain has TRBV7-2 and TRBJ2-2, with 8 bases identical to TRBD1. Germline V gives CDR1 SGHTA, CDR2 FQGNSA. The CDR3 extends over 15 amino acids. After removal of 6 bases from V and 4 bases from J, the junction contained 7 bases not matched to a gene. The CDR3 loop is CASRLTGTGTGELFF. CDR3 DNA: TGTGCCAGCAGGTTGACCGGGACAGGCACCGGGGAGCTGTTTTTT.

This clonotype has a count of ten or more. This rearrangement joins TRBV7-9 to TRBJ2-7, with D hard to call. Germline V gives CDR1 SEHNR, CDR2 FQNEAQ (reference sequence). Deletions cut 5 bases from V and 6 bases from J, with 17 bases between. This CDR3 comprises 14 residues. CDR3 bases: TGTGCCAGCAGCCCCTCCTCCTCGGCCCCCGAGCAGTACTTC. Translation gives CASSPSSSAPEQYF.

This clonotype was observed at least ten times. The V call is TRBV7-2, the J call TRBJ2-1; 10 nucleotides line up with TRBD2. This CDR3 region has 15 residues. Looked up from germline, CDR1 is SGHTA and CDR2 is FQGNSA. The V gene end was trimmed by 4 bases and the J gene end by 3 bases; junction bases not matched to a gene: 3. The CDR3 loop is CASSSSGGGYNEQFF. The CDR3 bases are TGTGCCAGCAGCTCCAGCGGGGGGGGCTACAATGAGCAGTTCTTC. The variable domain in full, completed from reference TRBV7-2 and TRBJ2-1, reads GAGVSQSPSNKVTEKGKDVELRCDPISGHTALYWYRQSLGQGLEFLIYFQGNSAPDKSGLPSDRFSAERTGGSVSTLTIQRTQQEDSAVYLCASSSSGGGYNEQFFGPGTRLTVL.

There are many counts of this clonotype. The gene calls are TRBV19 and TRBJ1-2; D ambiguous. Trimming removed 9 bases from V and 8 bases from J, with 19 bases in between. The CDR3 covers 13 residues. Germline V lookup: CDR1 LNHDA, CDR2 SQIVND (reference sequence). As DNA, the CDR3 is TGTGCCAGCAGCCCCTTTCAGATGGGGGGCTACACCTTC. Its translation: CASSPFQMGGYTF.